This T cell receptor (beta chain) stems from a study of radiotherapy plus CTLA-4 blockade in lung cancer. Concerning this clone: Its specificity is unknown.

The repertoire was sequenced with immunoSEQ multiplex PCR; TCRdb's copy has only in-frame clones and lacks some. The top ten clones hold approximately 6% of a sample with around 40,000 clones, approximately 85% of them seen once. General study points: Response was reportedly best predicted by early blood T cell clone dynamics, with interferon-beta.

Trimming took 2 bases from V and 4 from J; bases not matched to a gene: 8. The CDR3 runs to 17 residues. CDR1 is MGHDK, CDR2 SYGVNS, per germline. The sequence came from a human donor with non-small cell lung cancer who had stable disease on radiotherapy plus ipilimumab. The chain joins TRBV25-1 to TRBJ2-5, with 12 bases matching TRBD2. The starting material was peripheral blood, obtained from a patient treated with radiotherapy plus ipilimumab. CDR3 DNA: TGTGCCAGCAGTGAAAGAATGGAGACTAGCGGGAGAGAGACCCAGTACTTC. Protein sequence: CASSERMETSGRETQYF. Combining the CDR3 with reference TRBV25-1 and TRBJ2-5 gives the whole variable domain EADIYQTPRYLVIGTGKKITLECSQTMGHDKMYWYQQDPGMELHLIHYSYGVNSTEKGDLSSESTVSRIRTEHFPLTLESARPSHTSQYLCASSERMETSGRETQYFGPGTRLLVL.